This T cell receptor beta chain was obtained from a study of monozygotic twins with inflammatory bowel disease. From the 5' RACE reads, TCRdb lists one entry per CDR3 protein and no DNA. This sample's clone table lists about 350,000 distinct CDR3 sequences. CDR1 is SGHNT and CDR2 is YYREEE in the germline V gene (reference sequence). This CDR3 is 16 amino acids long. The clonotype comes from a human donor with ulcerative colitis or Crohn's disease, or a healthy co-twin of an affected twin (not recorded which). The chain uses TRBV5-4 and TRBJ2-2; TCRdb proposes TRBD2, but this gene call is untestable without DNA. Sequencing was performed on blood. The CDR3 here is CASSPTRGPNTGELFF.